This TCR beta chain was found in a study of T cell repertoires in cytomegalovirus infection. TCRdb processed the reads anew with MiXCR; each CDR3 protein has one entry. Of 300,000 to 400,000 distinct CDR3 sequences detected, over 7.5% appear once; the ten largest clones hold 3.5% to 4.5%. Germline CDR1 is SGHTA and CDR2 is FQGNSA. V lost 1 base to trimming and J lost 4 bases, with 9 bases between them. CDR3 length equals 14 residues. This clonotype was found many times. Input material: PBMCs. The source is a human donor in good health (CMV status not recorded). Some clones in this sample may be carry-over from other donors' samples. This chain uses TRBV7-2 with TRBJ2-3; maybe TRBD2 (6 bases). CDR3 in amino acids: CASSLGGKADTQYF. CDR3 coding DNA: TGTGCCAGCAGCTTAGGCGGGAAGGCAGATACGCAGTATTTT.